These 8 T cell receptor beta chains originate from one sample sequenced in a study of CD8+ T cells in alopecia areata. After isolation, RNA underwent reverse transcription to generate cDNA as the sequencing template. Sequencing was performed with immunoSEQ multiplex PCR; in TCRdb, only in-frame clones are kept and a portion is missing. Of some 190,000 clones listed, approximately 50% were seen once; the top ten hold around 9.1%. This sample's treatment: oral pan-JAK inhibitor, 5-10 mg twice daily. The sequenced sample was CD8+ T cells sorted from blood, obtained at approximately week 52, from a patient treated with tofacitinib. The receptors here all came from a human donor with alopecia areata.

This clone was detected once. The V call is TRBV7-9, the J call TRBJ2-7; weak D call: TRBD1 (6 bases). Germline CDR1 SEHNR, CDR2 FQNEAQ (reference sequence). Trimming shortened V by 3 bases and J by 10 bases, and 13 bases separated the two germline ends. The CDR3 has 12 residues. The CDR3 DNA reads TGTGCCAGCAGCTTTCAACGGGACACTCAGTACTTC. Amino acids: CASSFQRDTQYF.

This sequence joins TRBV4-3 and TRBJ1-1; D is ambiguous. Between the trimmed V and J ends, which lost 4 bases and 0 bases, there was a span of 15 bases. Germline V gives CDR1 LGHNA, CDR2 YSLEER. CDR3 length: 16 residues. The CDR3 sequence: CASSPSVQLLNTEAFF. The CDR3 DNA reads TGCGCCAGCAGCCCGAGCGTCCAGCTGTTGAACACTGAAGCTTTCTTT.

In the case of this clone: Other DNA sequences in the sample encode the same CDR3. The chain is built from TRBV6-5 and TRBJ1-6, with D possibly matching TRBD1 (6 bases). CDR1 is MNHEY and CDR2 is SVGAGI in the germline V gene. The CDR3 extends over 12 amino acids. Trimming removed 5 bases at V and 7 bases at J, with 6 bases between. The CDR3 DNA sequence: TGTGCCAGCAGTCAGGGGAATTCACCCCTCCACTTT. This codes for CASSQGNSPLHF.

The chain uses TRBV5-1 and TRBJ1-1, with D possibly TRBD1 on 6 matching bases. CDR1 is SGHRS, CDR2 YFSETQ, per germline. The V gene lost 0 bases and the J gene lost 3 bases, with 12 bases spanning the gap. The CDR3 covers 15 residues. This chain's CDR3 is CASSLVLGADTEAFF. CDR3 DNA sequence: TGCGCCAGCAGCTTGGTGTTGGGGGCGGACACTGAAGCTTTCTTT.

This chain uses TRBV27 with TRBJ2-5; maybe TRBD2 (7 bases). Deletions cut 2 bases from V and 10 bases from J, with 17 bases between. The CDR3 sequence is 14 residues long. The germline CDR1 and CDR2 sequences are MNHEY and SMNVEV (reference sequence). The chain's CDR3 is CASSLGGGPGGQYF. The CDR3 DNA reads as TGTGCCAGCAGTTTAGGGGGGGGGCCCGGTGGCCAGTACTTC.

This clone appeared a few times. This rearrangement joins TRBV5-1 to TRBJ2-2; no reliable D call. This CDR3 has 13 amino acids. The ends were cut back, 0 bases at V and 4 bases at J, with 4 bases in the middle. Looked up from germline, CDR1 is SGHRS and CDR2 is YFSETQ. This CDR3 is CASSLGATGELFF. DNA for the CDR3: TGCGCCAGCAGCTTGGGGGCCACCGGGGAGCTGTTTTTT.

The J gene is TRBJ2-3, the V gene TRBV7-9; 10 bases map to TRBD1. There are 16 residues in the CDR3. Germline CDR1 is SEHNR and CDR2 is FQNEAQ (reference sequence). The ends lost 5 bases at V and 2 bases at J; junction bases unmatched: 7. CDR3 DNA sequence: TGTGCCAGCAGCCCGAGGGACAGGGGTGTCACAGATACGCAGTATTTT. Translation gives CASSPRDRGVTDTQYF.

This clone was seen just once. The V call is TRBV6-5, the J call TRBJ1-2; TRBD1 is a possible D gene (6 bases). There are 15 residues in the CDR3. Between the trimmed V and J ends, which lost 1 base and 7 bases, there was a span of 16 bases. The germline V gene has CDR1 MNHEY and CDR2 SVGAGI. CDR3: CASSYWKGVAGGYTF. The CDR3 DNA follows: TGTGCCAGCAGTTACTGGAAGGGGGTGGCCGGTGGCTACACCTTC.